The 11 T cell receptor beta chains below come from one sample, sequenced in a study of T cells after yellow fever vaccination. Using its own MiXCR run on the 5' RACE reads, TCRdb lists one record per CDR3 protein. This table has some 340,000 distinct CDR3 sequences, approximately 4% appearing once. Material: PBMCs, obtained 5 days after the yellow fever booster vaccination. Receptors originate from a man between 18 and 35 years old who received the YFV17D yellow fever vaccine.

The chain uses TRBV4-3 and TRBJ2-1; D gene ambiguous. The CDR3 is 16 amino acids. The V gene's germline CDR1 is LGHNA and CDR2 YSLEER. V shed 0 bases and J shed 0 bases, with 9 bases lying between them. CDR3 sequence: CASSQEDRASYNEQFF. The CDR3, as DNA: TGCGCCAGCAGCCAAGAGGATCGGGCCTCCTACAATGAGCAGTTCTTC.

V usage is TRBV5-1 and J usage is TRBJ2-5; 7 bases agree with TRBD2. V was clipped by 0 bases and J by 3 bases; unmatched bases: 8. This CDR3 region has 16 residues. Germline lookup yields CDR1 SGHRS and CDR2 YFSETQ. CDR3 sequence (DNA): TGCGCCAGCAGCTTGGCCGGGTGGCGGGGGAAAGAGACCCAGTACTTC. Its translation is CASSLAGWRGKETQYF.

V gene TRBV5-4 combines with J gene TRBJ2-3; 10 bases are a match to TRBD2. CDR3 length equals 19 residues. Germline CDR1 reads SGHNT; CDR2 reads YYREEE (reference sequence). Unmatched junction bases numbered 14, after V lost 0 bases and J lost 4 bases. Here the CDR3 reads CASSLALTGLARGPDTQYF. CDR3 in DNA: TGTGCCAGCAGCTTGGCCTTGACGGGACTAGCGAGGGGGCCAGATACGCAGTATTTT.

In its sample, this clonotype was seen many times. The chain has TRBV20-1 and TRBJ2-3, with 8 nucleotides matching TRBD2. CDR3 length equals 13 residues. CDR1 DFQATT and CDR2 SNEGSKA come from the germline V gene (reference sequence). V shed 5 bases, J shed 4 bases, and the junction held 5 bases outside the gene matches. CDR3 protein: CSAEGGGPDTQYF. For the CDR3, the DNA is TGCAGTGCTGAGGGCGGGGGGCCAGATACGCAGTATTTT.

This clonotype was seen a handful of times. The V and J genes are TRBV28 and TRBJ2-5, with 8 bases matching TRBD1. V was pared by 4 bases and J by 0 bases, with 4 bases of the junction left unmatched. This CDR3 comprises 15 residues. Germline V gene lookup returns CDR1 MDHEN and CDR2 SYDVKM. In DNA form, the CDR3 reads TGTGCCAGCAGTTCAGAGGACAGGGACCAAGAGACCCAGTACTTC. Translation gives CASSSEDRDQETQYF. The variable domain in full, completed from reference TRBV28 and TRBJ2-5, reads DVKVTQSSRYLVKRTGEKVFLECVQDMDHENMFWYRQDPGLGLRLIYFSYDVKMKEKGDIPEGYSVSREKKERFSLILESASTNQTSMYLCASSSEDRDQETQYFGPGTRLLVL.

This clonotype showed up many times. The junction differs from germline at one of its ends, possibly a read error. The V and J genes are TRBV6-2 or TRBV6-3 and TRBJ2-4; the D is unclear. Germline V gene data show CDR1 as MNHEY and CDR2 as SVGEGT. The length of the CDR3 is 8 residues. The CDR3 DNA is TGTGCCAGCAGTTCTGGGCACTTC. Encoded protein: CASSSGHF.

The sample holds a few counts of this clonotype. The V and J genes are TRBV7-3 and TRBJ2-7; TRBD2 agrees at 8 bases. The CDR3 length is 15 residues. Looked up from germline, CDR1 is SGHTA and CDR2 is FQGTGA. J was trimmed by 4 bases and V by 5 bases; bases with no gene match: 10. The CDR3 DNA sequence: TGTGCCAGCAGCATATATCCGGGACTAGTATACGAGCAGTACTTC. Its protein is CASSIYPGLVYEQYF.

The rearrangement uses TRBV23-1 and TRBJ2-3; D remains unclear. Being an ORF, TRBV23-1 has a function that is uncertain. Between the trimmed V and J ends, which lost 2 bases and 3 bases, there was a span of 6 bases. CDR3 size: 13 residues. The CDR3 spells CASSQQGTDTQYF. The CDR3 DNA follows: TGCGCCAGCAGTCAACAAGGGACAGATACGCAGTATTTT.

This clonotype has a handful of counts. The V and J genes are TRBV9 and TRBJ1-2; the match to TRBD1 covers 8 bases. V was clipped by 0 bases and J by 5 bases; unmatched bases: 3. This CDR3 comprises 14 residues. Germline V gives CDR1 SGDLS, CDR2 YYNGEE. The CDR3 sequence: CASSVDHRGYGYTF. CDR3 DNA sequence: TGTGCCAGCAGCGTAGACCACAGGGGGTATGGCTACACCTTC.

CDR3 nucleotides: TGTGCCAGTAGTATAGATGGGGAGAATTCACCCCTCCACTTT. Translation: CASSIDGENSPLHF. The chain employs TRBV19 and TRBJ1-6; D gene uncertain. Trimming took 0 bases from V and 7 from J, leaving 7 bases between them. Germline V CDR1 and CDR2: LNHDA, SQIVND (reference sequence). This CDR3 contains 14 residues.

The table lists this clonotype with a few counts. J is TRBJ1-5 and V is TRBV20-1, with 7 bases fitting TRBD1. The trim removed 3 bases at V and 5 bases at J, leaving 4 bases unmatched. Germline CDR1 DFQATT, CDR2 SNEGSKA (reference sequence). This CDR3 contains 13 residues. CDR3 bases: TGCAGTGCTAGGGACAGGCTTTATCAGCCCCAGCATTTT. This sequence encodes CSARDRLYQPQHF.